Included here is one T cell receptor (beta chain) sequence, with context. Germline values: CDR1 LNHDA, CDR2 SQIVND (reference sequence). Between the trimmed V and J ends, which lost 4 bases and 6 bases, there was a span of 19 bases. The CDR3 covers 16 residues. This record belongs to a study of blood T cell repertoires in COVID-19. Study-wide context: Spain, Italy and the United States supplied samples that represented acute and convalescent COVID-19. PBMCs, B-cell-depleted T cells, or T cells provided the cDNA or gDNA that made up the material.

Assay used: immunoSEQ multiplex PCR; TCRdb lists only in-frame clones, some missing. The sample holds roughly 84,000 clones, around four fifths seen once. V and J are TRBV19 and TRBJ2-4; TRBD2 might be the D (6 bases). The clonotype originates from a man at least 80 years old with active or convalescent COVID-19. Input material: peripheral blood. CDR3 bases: TGTGCCAGTAGTACCAGGACTACAAACGGGGGAAACATTCAGTACTTC. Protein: CASSTRTTNGGNIQYF.